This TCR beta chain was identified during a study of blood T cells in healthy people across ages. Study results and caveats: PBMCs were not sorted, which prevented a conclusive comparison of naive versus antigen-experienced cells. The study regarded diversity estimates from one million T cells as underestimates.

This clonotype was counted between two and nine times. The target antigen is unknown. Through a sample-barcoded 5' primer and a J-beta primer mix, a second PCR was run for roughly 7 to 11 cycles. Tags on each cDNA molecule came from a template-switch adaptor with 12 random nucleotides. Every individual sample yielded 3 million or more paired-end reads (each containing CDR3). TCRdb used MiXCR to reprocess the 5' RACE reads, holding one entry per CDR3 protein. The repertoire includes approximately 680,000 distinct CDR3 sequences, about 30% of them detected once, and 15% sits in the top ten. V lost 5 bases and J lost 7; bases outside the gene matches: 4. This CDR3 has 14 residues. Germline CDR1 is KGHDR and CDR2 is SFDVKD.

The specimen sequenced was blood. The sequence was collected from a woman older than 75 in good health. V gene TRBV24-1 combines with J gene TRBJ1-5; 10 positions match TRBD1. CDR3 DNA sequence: TGTGCCACCAGTGGGACAGGGGGGATCCAGCCCCAGCATTTT. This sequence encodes CATSGTGGIQPQHF.